This is a list of T cell receptor beta chains from one sample in a study of T cell responses to AZD1222 COVID-19 vaccine. The protocol was immunoSEQ multiplex PCR, while the TCRdb copy is restricted to in-frame clones and leaves out a portion. The sample includes about 59,000 clones, 84% of them seen just once. The specimen comprised peripheral blood, sampled on day 0 of AZD1222 vaccination. Receptors originate from an adult in good health. Both conserved end residues are part of each CDR3. A D gene is named only where the DNA matches it firmly. Expanded clones are given a class, and other clones once, few, many or no size at all.

>TRBV6-5|TRBJ2-5|-|-
CASSYSVKETQYF
TGTGCCAGCAGTTACTCTGTGAAAGAGACCCAGTACTTC
>TRBV7-2|TRBJ2-1|-|-
CASSLAGGWDEQFF
TGTGCCAGCAGCTTAGCGGGGGGCTGGGATGAGCAGTTCTTC
>TRBV18|TRBJ2-3|-|TRBD1
CASSLGQGRDTQYF
TGTGCCAGCTCACTGGGACAGGGGAGAGATACGCAGTATTTT
>TRBV6-5|TRBJ1-5|-|-
CASSYSEEWHNQPQHF
TGTGCCAGCAGTTACTCTGAGGAATGGCACAATCAGCCCCAGCATTTT
>TRBV4-2|TRBJ1-6|-|-
CASSQESETSPLHF
TGTGCCAGCAGCCAAGAATCCGAGACTTCACCCCTCCACTTT
>TRBV6-5|TRBJ1-1|few|-
CASRSDERGTTEAFF
TGTGCCAGCAGATCGGATGAACGAGGGACCACTGAAGCTTTCTTT
>TRBV9|TRBJ1-4|once|-
CASSVATGRWEKLFF
TGTGCCAGCAGCGTAGCTACGGGACGGTGGGAAAAACTGTTTTTT
>TRBV5-4|TRBJ2-7|once|TRBD1
CASSLENRGLYEQYF
TGTGCCAGCAGCTTGGAGAACAGGGGGCTATACGAGCAGTACTTC
>TRBV6-5|TRBJ1-6|-|-
CASSYSGGRQSPLHF
TGTGCCAGCAGTTACTCTGGGGGGCGTCAGTCACCCCTCCACTTT
>TRBV20-1|TRBJ2-3|-|TRBD2
CSASPRGVDTDTQYF
TGCAGTGCTAGTCCTCGGGGGGTTGACACAGATACGCAGTATTTT
>TRBV6-2/TRBV6-3|TRBJ1-1|once|-
CASSYWAEAFF
TGTGCCAGCAGTTACTGGGCAGAAGCTTTCTTT
>TRBV12-5|TRBJ1-2|-|TRBD1
CASGTRQGANIHGYTF
TGTGCTAGTGGAACGCGACAGGGGGCGAATATACATGGCTACACCTTC
>TRBV30|TRBJ1-5|-|-
CAWSVGYSNQPQHF
TGTGCCTGGAGTGTTGGGTATAGCAATCAGCCCCAGCATTTT
>TRBV28|TRBJ2-6|-|-
CASSSSDDGGSGANVLTF
-
>TRBV6-1|TRBJ1-5|-|TRBD1
CASSEILGQGTGQPQHF
TGTGCCAGCAGTGAAATCCTTGGACAGGGGACTGGGCAGCCCCAGCATTTT
>TRBV18|TRBJ2-5|-|-
CASSPGPGSQETQYF
TGTGCCAGCTCACCCGGGCCGGGATCGCAAGAGACCCAGTACTTC
>TRBV27|TRBJ2-1|-|TRBD2
CASSIAGVYNEQFF
TGTGCCAGCAGCATAGCGGGGGTCTACAATGAGCAGTTCTTC
>TRBV7-8|TRBJ1-5|-|-
CASSSGEWGGVNQPQHF
TGTGCCAGCAGCTCGGGGGAGTGGGGGGGAGTCAATCAGCCCCAGCATTTT
>TRBV27|TRBJ2-1|-|TRBD1
CASTWTGESYNEQFF
TGTGCCAGCACCTGGACAGGGGAGTCCTACAATGAGCAGTTCTTC
>TRBV7-2|TRBJ2-7|-|TRBD2
CASSSGLAGGSEQYF
TGTGCCAGCAGCTCAGGACTAGCGGGGGGATCCGAGCAGTACTTC
>TRBV11-2|TRBJ1-1|-|-
CASSPAQGFNTEAFF
TGTGCCAGCAGCCCGGCTCAGGGATTCAACACTGAAGCTTTCTTT
>TRBV5-1|TRBJ1-5|-|-
CASSLSGGNQPQHF
TGCGCCAGCAGCTTGTCTGGAGGGAATCAGCCCCAGCATTTT
>TRBV19|TRBJ1-5|-|-
CASSIVGGSNQPQHF
TGTGCCAGTAGTATAGTTGGAGGGAGCAATCAGCCCCAGCATTTT
>TRBV19|TRBJ2-4|-|TRBD1
CAGLERDRASKNIQYF
TGTGCCGGTTTAGAGCGGGACAGGGCGTCCAAAAACATTCAGTACTTC
>TRBV6-1|TRBJ1-5|-|TRBD1
CASSTKDRGDQPQHF
TGTGCCAGCAGTACCAAGGACAGGGGAGATCAGCCCCAGCATTTT
>TRBV6-5|TRBJ2-7|-|-
CASSYQARGSYEQYF
TGTGCCAGCAGTTATCAGGCGCGGGGCTCCTACGAGCAGTACTTC
>TRBV6-4|TRBJ2-2|-|-
CASSAGQGLTGELFF
TGTGCCAGCAGCGCCGGGCAGGGGCTCACCGGGGAGCTGTTTTTT
>TRBV18|TRBJ1-2|once|-
CASSPLVMDRYGYTF
TGTGCCAGCTCACCCCTAGTTATGGACAGATATGGCTACACCTTC
>TRBV19|TRBJ1-5|-|-
CASSSDLISNQPQHF
TGTGCCAGTAGTTCTGATTTGATTAGCAATCAGCCCCAGCATTTT
>TRBV27|TRBJ2-7|-|-
CASSLRNGESYEQYF
TGTGCCAGCAGTTTACGAAACGGGGAGTCCTACGAGCAGTACTTC
>TRBV30|TRBJ2-5|-|TRBD2
CAWSTGGQETQYF
TGTGCCTGGAGTACGGGGGGGCAGGAGACCCAGTACTTC
>TRBV7-9|TRBJ2-2|-|TRBD2
CASSAGTNAGTGELFF
TGTGCCAGCAGCGCGGGGACTAACGCGGGGACCGGGGAGCTGTTTTTT
>TRBV6-4|TRBJ1-1|-|-
CASSEQVNTEAFF
TGTGCCAGCAGTGAGCAGGTGAACACTGAAGCTTTCTTT
>TRBV3-1/TRBV3-2|TRBJ2-1|-|TRBD2
CASSREGLAVVGEQFF
TGTGCCAGCAGCCGAGAGGGACTAGCGGTTGTCGGGGAGCAGTTCTTC
>TRBV20-1|TRBJ1-5|-|-
CSASIYSNQPQHF
TGCAGTGCTAGTATATATAGCAATCAGCCCCAGCATTTT
>TRBV11-2|TRBJ1-6|once|TRBD1
CASSLGRGRGPNSPLHF
TGTGCCAGCAGCTTAGGCCGGGGCAGGGGGCCTAATTCACCCCTCCACTTT
>TRBV2|TRBJ2-7|few|-
CASSPLYEQYF
TGTGCCAGCAGTCCTCTCTACGAGCAGTACTTC
>TRBV12-3/TRBV12-4|TRBJ1-1|-|TRBD1
CASSFDRGTEAFF
TGTGCCAGCAGTTTCGACAGGGGTACTGAAGCTTTCTTT
>TRBV12-5|TRBJ1-5|-|TRBD1
CASGGTGVQPQHF
TGTGCTAGTGGTGGAACAGGGGTTCAGCCCCAGCATTTT
>TRBV5-1|TRBJ1-3|-|-
CASSSTPSGGNTIYF
TGCGCCAGCAGCTCAACCCCCTCTGGTGGAAACACCATATATTTT
>TRBV6-1|TRBJ2-7|-|-
CASSEAADYEQYF
TGTGCCAGCAGTGAAGCGGCCGACTACGAGCAGTACTTC
>TRBV19|TRBJ2-2|-|-
CASSIGQYTGELFF
TGTGCCAGTAGTATCGGGCAGTACACCGGGGAGCTGTTTTTT
>TRBV28|TRBJ2-5|-|-
CASSIVGEETQYF
TGTGCCAGCAGTATCGTTGGGGAGGAGACCCAGTACTTC
>TRBV2|TRBJ1-2|-|-
CASGQTSYGYTF
TGTGCCAGCGGACAGACTTCCTATGGCTACACCTTC
>TRBV7-9|TRBJ1-2|-|-
CASSPGTRINYGYTF
TGTGCCAGCAGCCCTGGGACTCGGATAAACTATGGCTACACCTTC
>TRBV3-1/TRBV3-2|TRBJ1-1|-|-
CASSLGRYTEAFF
TGTGCCAGCAGCTTAGGACGATACACTGAAGCTTTCTTT
>TRBV7-7|TRBJ2-7|once|-
CASSLGWETEQYF
TGTGCCAGCAGCTTAGGGTGGGAAACCGAGCAGTACTTC
>TRBV2|TRBJ1-5|-|-
CASSERTARRKPQHF
TGTGCCAGCAGTGAAAGGACAGCTCGGCGTAAGCCCCAGCATTTT
>TRBV4-1|TRBJ1-3|-|-
CASSQVRDSGNTIYF
TGCGCCAGCAGCCAAGTCCGGGACTCTGGAAACACCATATATTTT
>TRBV19|TRBJ1-4|few|TRBD1
CASSAWRTGWQFGDEKLFF
TGTGCCAGTAGTGCATGGAGGACAGGGTGGCAGTTCGGCGATGAAAAACTGTTTTTT
>TRBV30|TRBJ2-5|once|-
CAWSVIEETQYF
TGTGCCTGGAGTGTAATCGAAGAGACCCAGTACTTC
>TRBV4-1|TRBJ1-2|few|-
CASSLRTSYGYTF
TGCGCCAGCAGCCTCCGGACTTCCTATGGCTACACCTTC
>TRBV2|TRBJ1-4|-|-
CASSDPGDNEKLFF
TGTGCCAGCAGTGACCCAGGAGATAATGAAAAACTGTTTTTT
>TRBV9|TRBJ2-7|-|TRBD2
CASSVASGGTYEQYF
TGTGCCAGCAGCGTAGCTAGCGGGGGGACCTACGAGCAGTACTTC
>TRBV6-2/TRBV6-3|TRBJ1-1|-|-
CASSYSPGPSTEAFF
TGTGCCAGCAGTTACTCACCGGGGCCTTCCACTGAAGCTTTCTTT
>TRBV6-6|TRBJ2-7|-|-
CASSYTDNGQYF
TGTGCCAGCAGTTACACGGACAACGGGCAGTACTTC
>TRBV3-1/TRBV3-2|TRBJ2-4|-|TRBD1
CASSQETGGSIQYF
TGTGCCAGCAGCCAAGAGACAGGGGGCAGCATTCAGTACTTC
>TRBV7-2|TRBJ1-5|many|TRBD1
CASSPGTGYSNQPQHF
TGTGCCAGCAGCCCGGGGACAGGATATAGCAATCAGCCCCAGCATTTT
>TRBV14|TRBJ1-1|-|-
CASSPRGQAGTMGTEAFF
TGTGCCAGCAGCCCAAGAGGCCAGGCCGGGACAATGGGCACTGAAGCTTTCTTT